The 16 T cell receptor beta chains given below trace back to one sample, sequenced in a study of blood T cell repertoires in COVID-19. TCRdb's copy holds only in-frame clones and misses some; the assay was immunoSEQ multiplex PCR. The sample yields 200,000 to 250,000 clones, 86% seen once. Sequencing input: peripheral blood. These receptors all stem from a man in his 60s with acute or convalescent COVID-19.

Turning to this clone: Relative to the germline gene, one junction end is altered; a read error may explain this. V usage is TRBV7-8 and J usage is TRBJ1-2; D may be TRBD1 (6 bases). Germline CDR1 and CDR2: SGHVS and FQNEAQ. The CDR3 is 14 residues long. The CDR3 here is CASSLEGGNYGYTF. In nucleotides, the CDR3 is TGTGCTAGCAGCTTAGAGGGGGGGAACTATGGCTACACCTTC.

This clone was recorded once. The J gene is TRBJ2-7, the V gene TRBV27; 12 bases match TRBD1. The V gene's germline CDR1 is MNHEY and CDR2 SMNVEV (reference sequence). This CDR3 has 15 amino acids. J was trimmed by 7 bases and V by 7 bases; bases with no gene match: 11. As DNA, the CDR3 is TGTGCCAGCAAATACTGGGGGACAGGGGGCGGGGAGCAGTACTTC. This sequence encodes CASKYWGTGGGEQYF.

J is TRBJ2-7 and V is TRBV20-1; D call uncertain. V was clipped by 2 bases and J by 4 bases, with 6 bases between them. Germline values: CDR1 DFQATT, CDR2 SNEGSKA (reference sequence). The CDR3 length is 11 residues. The chain's CDR3 is CSARNGYEQYF. CDR3 in DNA: TGCAGTGCTAGAAACGGTTACGAGCAGTACTTC.

The rearrangement uses TRBV11-3 and TRBJ2-3; D is ambiguous. This CDR3 region has 16 residues. Per the germline V gene, CDR1 is SGHNT and CDR2 is YENEEA. V lost 3 bases and J 3 bases, leaving 16 bases between the germline ends. The CDR3 DNA follows: TGTGCCAGCAGCTTCAGGTCAACCCCATCAACAGATACGCAGTATTTT. Its protein is CASSFRSTPSTDTQYF.

This clone was seen a handful of times. The gene calls are TRBV2 and TRBJ2-2; possible D gene TRBD1, 6 bases. Trimming took 1 base from V and 7 from J, leaving 10 bases between them. The V gene's germline CDR1 is SNHLY and CDR2 FYNNEI. The CDR3 loop spans 14 amino acids. The chain's CDR3 is CASSEVRGGGELFF. In nucleotides, the CDR3 is TGTGCCAGCAGTGAAGTCCGAGGGGGCGGGGAGCTGTTTTTT.

The rearrangement uses TRBV11-3 and TRBJ1-1, with D possibly being TRBD1 (5 bases). The germline V gene encodes CDR1 SGHNT and CDR2 YENEEA. Trimming removed 4 bases from V and 5 bases from J, with 14 bases in between. The CDR3 totals 14 residues. The CDR3 is CASSSRGGNTEAFF. The CDR3 nucleotides read TGTGCCAGCAGCTCCCGGGGCGGGAATACTGAAGCTTTCTTT.

This rearrangement joins TRBV5-1 to TRBJ2-2; TRBD2 matches 13 bases. Germline V gene data show CDR1 as SGHRS and CDR2 as YFSETQ. There are 17 residues in the CDR3. With 1 base clipped from V and 7 bases from J, the junction kept 7 bases outside the gene matches. This chain's CDR3 is CASSLSGTSGMDGELFF. For the CDR3, the DNA is TGCGCCAGCAGCTTGTCTGGGACTAGCGGGATGGACGGGGAGCTGTTTTTT.

This clone is a singleton in its sample. This chain uses TRBV25-1 with TRBJ1-1, with 7 bases fitting TRBD1. Trimming removed 6 bases from V and 3 bases from J; junction bases left unmatched: 7. Looked up from germline, CDR1 is MGHDK and CDR2 is SYGVNS. The CDR3 sequence is 14 residues long. The CDR3 DNA reads as TGTGCCAGCAGAGACAGGGATGGCGACACTGAAGCTTTCTTT. Protein sequence: CASRDRDGDTEAFF.

The chain combines TRBV15 with TRBJ1-2; TRBD1 is a possible D gene (6 bases). Germline-derived CDR1 and CDR2 are LNHNV and YYDKDF (reference sequence). Trimming left V 3 bases short and J 2 bases short, with 10 bases between. This CDR3 region has 14 residues. The CDR3 DNA reads TGTGCCACCAGCAGCAAACAGGGCAACTATGGCTACACCTTC. Protein sequence: CATSSKQGNYGYTF.

The V call is TRBV6-2 or TRBV6-3, the J call TRBJ1-1; D is possibly TRBD1 (6 bases). The CDR3 loop spans 13 amino acids. Trimming left V 1 base short and J 11 bases short, with 14 bases between. Germline loops: CDR1 MNHEY, CDR2 SVGEGT. CDR3 sequence reads: CASSYFGTSGAFF. CDR3 DNA sequence: TGTGCCAGCAGTTACTTCGGGACATCCGGCGCTTTCTTT.

The rearrangement uses TRBV11-2 and TRBJ1-4; D unclear. Looked up from germline, CDR1 is SGHAT and CDR2 is FQNNGV. The CDR3 is 15 residues long. Trimming left V 0 bases short and J 7 bases short, with 12 bases between. In nucleotides, the CDR3 is TGTGCCAGCAGCTTAGATCGCGGAGGAATTGAAAAACTGTTTTTT. The encoded protein is CASSLDRGGIEKLFF.

J is TRBJ2-5 and V is TRBV30; 9 nucleotides agree with TRBD1. V lost 2 bases, J lost 0 bases, and 10 bases stayed unmatched. Germline CDR1 and CDR2: GTSNPN and SVGIG (reference sequence). There are 17 residues in the CDR3. The CDR3 region has the DNA TGTGCCTGGAGTTCCTTGGCCGGGACAGGGTACCAAGAGACCCAGTACTTC. This encodes CAWSSLAGTGYQETQYF.

The V gene is TRBV25-1, the J gene TRBJ2-7, with a weak D call TRBD1 (6 bases). V was trimmed by 6 bases and J by 6 bases, leaving 21 bases between them. Germline assignment: CDR1 MGHDK and CDR2 SYGVNS. This CDR3 comprises 15 residues. The CDR3 protein is CASSHNRVVSGEQYF. Here the CDR3 DNA reads TGTGCCAGCAGCCACAACAGGGTGGTCTCGGGCGAGCAGTACTTC.

This chain connects TRBV27 to TRBJ1-4; D is uncertain. Germline CDR1 is MNHEY and CDR2 is SMNVEV (reference sequence). The CDR3 extends over 14 amino acids. V lost 3 bases, J lost 7 bases, and 12 bases lay in between. The CDR3 region has the DNA TGTGCCAGCAGTTTTGGAGGGCGCTCTGAAAAACTGTTTTTT. This gives the protein CASSFGGRSEKLFF.

Regarding this clone: Other DNA sequences in this specimen translate into the identical CDR3. The J gene is TRBJ2-1, the V gene TRBV18; 10 bases map to TRBD1. CDR3 length: 16 residues. The germline V gene encodes CDR1 KGHSH and CDR2 LQKENI. V was clipped by 0 bases and J by 3 bases; unmatched bases: 2. CDR3: CASSPPTGGLYNEQFF. DNA of the CDR3: TGTGCCAGCTCACCACCGACAGGGGGCCTCTACAATGAGCAGTTCTTC.

V usage is TRBV28 and J usage is TRBJ2-7; 10 nucleotides line up with TRBD1. The germline V gene has CDR1 MDHEN and CDR2 SYDVKM. The CDR3 extends over 16 amino acids. Losses at the gene ends were 5 bases for V and 7 bases for J; bases not matched to a gene: 14. This chain's CDR3 is CASSPSGQGNLNEQYF. Here the CDR3 DNA reads TGTGCCAGCAGTCCCTCGGGACAGGGGAATCTCAATGAGCAGTACTTC.